This T cell receptor (beta chain) was profiled in a study of response to subunit inactivated influenza vaccine. Trimming stripped 4 bases from V and 6 bases from J, with 20 bases between. The V gene's germline CDR1 is SGHTS and CDR2 YDEGEE. This CDR3 region has 16 residues. MiXCR, applied by TCRdb to the RT-PCR reads, yields one record per CDR3 protein. The sample records around 580,000 distinct CDR3 sequences, about 10% being singletons. In its sample, this clonotype was seen a few times. V usage is TRBV5-8 and J usage is TRBJ1-5; tentative D call: TRBD1 (6 bases). This specimen was PBMCs from blood, taken on the day of vaccination. This sequence originates from a man aged 45-65 years who received an inactivated influenza vaccine. The CDR3 protein is CASSPGSRGPGQPQHF. The CDR3 DNA sequence: TGTGCCAGCAGCCCCGGAAGCAGGGGTCCAGGTCAGCCCCAGCATTTT.